These 22 T cell receptor beta chains came from one sample sequenced in a study of T-cell memory formation after mild COVID-19. TCRdb itself ran the 5' RACE reads through MiXCR, one entry per CDR3 protein. The data show 300,000 or so distinct CDR3 sequences, with around 16% seen just once and 20% to 25% held by the top ten. Sample: PBMCs or a T cell subset sorted from them (not recorded which). These receptors were obtained from a man between 18 and 29 years old who had mild COVID-19 (a few samples of this study predate the infection). Cell type and time point are not known.

V is TRBV7-9 and J is TRBJ1-3, with 8 bases fitting TRBD1. V shed 5 bases and J 4 bases; nucleotides not matched to a gene: 4. This CDR3 contains 14 residues. Germline V CDR1 and CDR2: SEHNR, FQNEAQ (reference sequence). The CDR3 coding sequence is TGTGCCAGCAGCCGGACAGGGAGCGGAAACACCATATATTTT. The encoded protein is CASSRTGSGNTIYF.

In its sample, this clonotype was seen a few times. The V call is TRBV7-9, the J call TRBJ2-1, with 8 bases fitting TRBD2. This CDR3 contains 14 residues. Germline trimming cut 9 bases from V and 2 bases from J; bases unmatched to any gene: 6. The germline V gene has CDR1 SEHNR and CDR2 FQNEAQ (reference sequence). This CDR3 is CASLAGGPYNEQFF. In nucleotides, the CDR3 is TGTGCCAGTCTGGCGGGGGGTCCCTACAATGAGCAGTTCTTC.

The chain combines TRBV4-3 with TRBJ2-7, with D possibly being TRBD2 (6 bases). The length of the CDR3 is 15 residues. The germline gives CDR1 LGHNA, CDR2 YSLEER. Trimming pared 3 bases from V and 2 bases from J, leaving 14 bases between. The chain's CDR3 is CASSQAGGDPYEQYF. CDR3 in DNA: TGCGCCAGCAGCCAGGCCGGAGGGGATCCCTACGAGCAGTACTTC.

This sequence joins TRBV5-4 and TRBJ1-2; D gene uncertain. Trimming pared 5 bases from V and 8 bases from J, leaving 19 bases between. Germline CDR1 is SGHNT and CDR2 is YYREEE (reference sequence). The CDR3 sequence is 14 residues long. This chain's CDR3 is CASRFIPPGEGYTF. CDR3 sequence (DNA): TGTGCCAGCAGGTTTATTCCACCGGGAGAAGGCTACACCTTC.

This clonotype was recorded a few times. The chain's CDR3 is CASSLEPGQTYEQYV. In DNA, the CDR3 is TGCGCCAGCAGCTTGGAGCCGGGACAAACCTACGAGCAGTACGTC. The gene calls are TRBV5-1 and TRBJ2-7; possibly TRBD1 for D (6 bases). The CDR3 contains 15 residues. Germline values: CDR1 SGHRS, CDR2 YFSETQ. The V gene lost 0 bases and the J gene lost 2 bases, with 12 bases spanning the gap.

The chain employs TRBV28 and TRBJ1-1; 9 bases line up with TRBD1. This CDR3 has 15 amino acids. Germline V gene sequence: CDR1 MDHEN, CDR2 SYDVKM. Losses at the gene ends were 5 bases for V and 7 bases for J; bases not matched to a gene: 11. Here the CDR3 DNA reads TGTGCCAGCAGTCCCTTGATGGACAGGGGAATTGAAGCTTTCTTT. Translation: CASSPLMDRGIEAFF.

This clonotype was detected a few times. The genes are TRBV5-1 and TRBJ1-2, with 7 positions matching TRBD1. Germline CDR1 and CDR2: SGHRS and YFSETQ. CDR3 length: 15 residues. Germline trimming cut 3 bases from V and 2 bases from J; bases unmatched to any gene: 7. The chain's CDR3 is CASSWGTQGNYGYTF. The CDR3 coding sequence is TGCGCCAGCAGCTGGGGAACACAGGGGAACTATGGCTACACCTTC. Filled out from reference TRBV5-1 and TRBJ1-2, the complete variable domain reads KAGVTQTPRYLIKTRGQQVTLSCSPISGHRSVSWYQQTPGQGLQFLFEYFSETQRNKGNFPGRFSGRQFSNSRSEMNVSTLELGDSALYLCASSWGTQGNYGYTFGSGTRLTVV.

The chain is built from TRBV20-1 and TRBJ2-1, with 12 bases matching TRBD2. The CDR3 runs to 15 residues. In germline, CDR1 is DFQATT, CDR2 SNEGSKA (reference sequence). V lost 1 base and J lost 5; bases outside the gene matches: 3. CDR3 nucleotide sequence: TGCAGTGCTAGAGCTGCTAGCGGGGGGGACAATGAGCAGTTCTTC. Translated: CSARAASGGDNEQFF.

The CDR3 reads CASSFGGGPYNEQFF. CDR3 nucleotide sequence: TGCGCCAGCAGCTTTGGCGGGGGACCCTACAATGAGCAGTTCTTC. This chain links TRBV5-1 with TRBJ2-1, with TRBD2 matching 7 bases. Trimming removed 2 bases from V and 2 bases from J; junction bases left unmatched: 4. The CDR3 is made up of 15 amino acids. Germline V gives CDR1 SGHRS, CDR2 YFSETQ.

Turning to this clonotype: One end of the junction is discordant with germline, which a read error may explain. The rearrangement links TRBV7-7 to TRBJ2-2; no firm D call. The CDR3 loop spans 14 amino acids. The germline gives CDR1 SSHAT, CDR2 FNYEAQ (reference sequence). The CDR3 sequence is CASSPTHNTGELFF. The CDR3 DNA is TGTGCTAGCAGCCCGACTCATAACACCGGGGAGCTGTTTTTT.

At least ten counts were recorded for this clonotype. The chain combines TRBV3-1 with TRBJ2-5, with 7 positions matching TRBD1. The V gene end was trimmed by 2 bases and the J gene end by 1 base; junction bases not matched to a gene: 4. The CDR3 sequence is 15 residues long. The germline CDR1 and CDR2 sequences are LGHDT and YNNKEL (reference sequence). CDR3 sequence: CASSQTGDLQETQYF. In DNA form, the CDR3 reads TGTGCCAGCAGCCAAACAGGGGACCTCCAAGAGACCCAGTACTTC.

This clonotype appeared a few times. The V call is TRBV6-2 or TRBV6-3, the J call TRBJ2-1; unclear D gene. The CDR3 is 13 amino acids. Germline V gene data show CDR1 as MNHEY and CDR2 as SVGEGT. Deletions cut 5 bases from V and 2 bases from J, with 7 bases between. For the CDR3, the DNA is TGTGCCAGCAGTAACCTGGCCTACAATGAGCAGTTCTTC. Protein sequence: CASSNLAYNEQFF.

This clonotype has more than one count but fewer than ten. The V call is TRBV6-5, the J call TRBJ2-1; D is possibly TRBD2 (7 bases). Between the trimmed V and J ends, which lost 6 bases and 5 bases, there was a span of 14 bases. Germline values: CDR1 MNHEY, CDR2 SVGAGI. This CDR3 contains 14 residues. The CDR3 DNA sequence: TGTGCCAGCAGGGGGGGGGGCTCGGACAATGAGCAGTTCTTC. Residues: CASRGGGSDNEQFF.

This clonotype has more than one count but fewer than ten. The gene calls are TRBV20-1 and TRBJ2-4; D is undetermined. Trimming stripped 5 bases from V and 0 bases from J, with 11 bases between. There are 14 residues in the CDR3. From germline, CDR1 is DFQATT and CDR2 SNEGSKA (reference sequence). CDR3 sequence: CSAYDGLAKNIQYF. The CDR3 coding sequence is TGCAGTGCTTACGACGGCTTAGCCAAAAACATTCAGTACTTC.

V gene TRBV24-1 combines with J gene TRBJ2-1, with 10 bases identical to TRBD2. The CDR3 is 17 amino acids. Germline V gives CDR1 KGHDR, CDR2 SFDVKD. J gave up 0 bases and V 0 bases, and 1 base lay outside the gene matches. The CDR3 loop is CATSDLERGGSYNEQFF. The CDR3 DNA follows: TGTGCCACCAGTGATTTGGAGCGGGGGGGCTCCTACAATGAGCAGTTCTTC.

This clonotype was counted between two and nine times. The J gene is TRBJ1-4, the V gene TRBV20-1, with D unresolved. Trimming cost V 4 bases and J 8 bases, with 11 bases left between them. The CDR3 loop spans 12 amino acids. Per the germline V gene, CDR1 is DFQATT and CDR2 is SNEGSKA (reference sequence). CDR3 coding DNA: TGCAGTGCTACCGGACGGGAGGAAAAACTGTTTTTT. It yields the protein CSATGREEKLFF.

This clonotype was observed a handful of times. The CDR3 sequence is CASRKPGEGAYGYTF. In DNA, the CDR3 is TGTGCCAGCCGCAAACCCGGCGAGGGGGCCTATGGCTACACCTTC. This sequence joins TRBV27 and TRBJ1-2; 7 nucleotides agree with TRBD1. This CDR3 has 15 residues. Looked up from germline, CDR1 is MNHEY and CDR2 is SMNVEV (reference sequence). The V gene end was trimmed by 8 bases and the J gene end by 4 bases; junction bases not matched to a gene: 13.

The chain joins TRBV7-8 to TRBJ1-5; D not certain. Germline V CDR1 and CDR2: SGHVS, FQNEAQ. The CDR3 has 14 amino acids. V was clipped by 1 base and J by 6 bases, with 10 bases between them. CDR3 in amino acids: CASSLDGSSQPQHF. CDR3 bases: TGTGCCAGCAGCTTAGACGGGTCGAGTCAGCCCCAGCATTTT.

The genes are TRBV11-2 and TRBJ2-1, with a tentative D call TRBD1 (5 bases). Trimming removed 4 bases at V and 8 bases at J, with 18 bases between. From germline, CDR1 is SGHAT and CDR2 FQNNGV. CDR3 size: 15 residues. Written as DNA, the CDR3 is TGTGCCAGCAGCTCGGCCACCACCAGGGTGTATGAGCAGTTCTTC. This sequence encodes CASSSATTRVYEQFF. Complete variable domain (other parts from reference TRBV11-2 and TRBJ2-1): EAGVAQSPRYKIIEKRQSVAFWCNPISGHATLYWYQQILGQGPKLLIQFQNNGVVDDSQLPKDRFSAERLKGVDSTLKIQPAKLEDSAVYLCASSSATTRVYEQFFGPGTRLTVL.

This clonotype showed up just once. The V gene is TRBV5-1, the J gene TRBJ2-3; 7 nucleotides align to TRBD2. The V and J ends lost 2 bases and 2 bases, in that order; junction bases with no gene match: 5. The germline V gene encodes CDR1 SGHRS and CDR2 YFSETQ. This CDR3 has 15 amino acids. The CDR3 reads CASSFLSGYTDTQYF. CDR3 DNA sequence: TGCGCCAGCAGCTTCCTTAGCGGGTACACAGATACGCAGTATTTT.

The CDR3 here is CASRAGSQATDTQYF. The CDR3 DNA reads TGCGCCAGCCGGGCAGGATCACAGGCCACAGATACGCAGTATTTT. The V and J genes are TRBV5-1 and TRBJ2-3, with D perhaps matching TRBD1 (5 bases). Germline loops: CDR1 SGHRS, CDR2 YFSETQ. V lost 7 bases and J 2 bases, leaving 17 bases between the germline ends. This CDR3 has 15 residues.

This clonotype was observed a handful of times. The V and J genes are TRBV14 and TRBJ1-1, with TRBD1 matching 11 bases. Trimming took 4 bases from V and 3 from J; bases not matched to a gene: 7. This CDR3 comprises 16 residues. CDR1 SGHDN and CDR2 FVKESK come from the germline V gene. The CDR3 region is CASSRRTGGLYTEAFF. The CDR3 nucleotides are TGTGCCAGCAGCCGTAGGACAGGGGGCTTATACACTGAAGCTTTCTTT.